This paragraph reports one TCR beta chain. This sample is part of a study of blood T cell repertoires in COVID-19. Study processing details: Counts of nucleated cells, estimated from reference gene primer amplification, were obtained. This table comes from immunoSEQ multiplex PCR, and its TCRdb copy is limited to in-frame clones, with some not included. The V and J calls and clone size were taken over from that table, and D and trimming were inferred from the DNA. The sample contains under 200,000 clones, about four fifths of which appear only once. Trimming pared 7 bases from V and 0 bases from J, leaving 10 bases between. Germline CDR1 SNHLY, CDR2 FYNNEI. The CDR3 is 13 residues long. Recruitment covered about two dozen US areas and drew participants whose ages spanned roughly 18 to 100 years.

The sample consisted of PBMCs or T cells enriched from blood (not recorded which). The source is a woman aged 60-70 years who had recovered from COVID-19. V and J are TRBV2 and TRBJ2-7; D possibly corresponds to TRBD1 (5 bases). The CDR3 coding sequence is TGTGCCAGCACGGTGGGGCCCTCCTACGAGCAGTACTTC. Its protein is CASTVGPSYEQYF.